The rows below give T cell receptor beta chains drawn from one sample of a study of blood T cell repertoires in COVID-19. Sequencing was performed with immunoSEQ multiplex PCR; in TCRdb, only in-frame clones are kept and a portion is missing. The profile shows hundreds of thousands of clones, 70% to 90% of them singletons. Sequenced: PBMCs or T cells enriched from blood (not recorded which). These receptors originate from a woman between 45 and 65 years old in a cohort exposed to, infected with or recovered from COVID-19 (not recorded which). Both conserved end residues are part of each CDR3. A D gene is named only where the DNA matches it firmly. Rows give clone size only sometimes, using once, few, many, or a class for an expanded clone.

CDR3 protein: CASSAGNSGNTIYF
CDR3 DNA: TGTGCCAGCAGCGCAGGGAACTCTGGAAACACCATATATTTT
clone size: NA
J gene: TRBJ1-3
D gene: NA
V gene: TRBV7-2

CDR3 protein: CASSEGQNARWVDEQFF
CDR3 DNA: TGTGCCAGCAGCGAGGGACAAAACGCCAGGTGGGTGGATGAGCAGTTCTTC
clone size: NA
J gene: TRBJ2-1
D gene: NA
V gene: TRBV7-2

CDR3 protein: CASSLGADGNPSGNTIYF
CDR3 DNA: TGTGCCAGCAGCTTAGGGGCTGACGGGAATCCTTCTGGAAACACCATATATTTT
clone size: NA
J gene: TRBJ1-3
D gene: NA
V gene: TRBV7-2

CDR3 protein: CATSDSLAASYNEQFF
CDR3 DNA: TGTGCCACCAGTGATTCTCTAGCGGCTTCCTACAATGAGCAGTTCTTC
clone size: NA
J gene: TRBJ2-1
D gene: TRBD2
V gene: TRBV24-1

CDR3 protein: CASSLKFKVTGGNSPLHF
CDR3 DNA: TGTGCCAGCAGCTTAAAATTTAAGGTGACAGGGGGTAATTCACCCCTCCACTTT
clone size: NA
J gene: TRBJ1-6
D gene: TRBD1
V gene: TRBV7-2

CDR3 protein: CASSLRGTSSDTQYF
CDR3 DNA: TGTGCCAGCAGCTTGCGGGGGACCTCCTCAGATACGCAGTATTTT
clone size: NA
J gene: TRBJ2-3
D gene: NA
V gene: TRBV5-8

CDR3 protein: CASSVAGTNEKLFF
CDR3 DNA: TGTGCCAGCAGCGTAGCAGGGACTAATGAAAAACTGTTTTTT
clone size: NA
J gene: TRBJ1-4
D gene: NA
V gene: TRBV9

CDR3 protein: CAWSVPGSHSGNTIYF
CDR3 DNA: TGTGCCTGGAGTGTACCAGGCAGCCACTCTGGAAACACCATATATTTT
clone size: few
J gene: TRBJ1-3
D gene: NA
V gene: TRBV30

CDR3 protein: CASSSDRGSNQPQHF
CDR3 DNA: TGTGCCAGTAGTTCGGACAGGGGGAGCAATCAGCCCCAGCATTTT
clone size: NA
J gene: TRBJ1-5
D gene: TRBD1
V gene: TRBV19

CDR3 protein: CASSPNAGGQGVKYF
CDR3 DNA: TGCGCCAGCAGCCCGAATGCGGGGGGACAGGGTGTGAAGTACTTC
clone size: NA
J gene: TRBJ2-5
D gene: NA
V gene: TRBV5-1

CDR3 protein: CASSLGPLGASSPLHF
CDR3 DNA: TGCGCCAGCAGCCTGGGTCCCCTGGGGGCCTCCTCACCCCTCCACTTT
clone size: NA
J gene: TRBJ1-6
D gene: NA
V gene: TRBV5-1

CDR3 protein: CASSTGRDSPLHF
CDR3 DNA: TGTGCCAGCAGTACAGGTCGGGATTCACCCCTCCACTTT
clone size: few
J gene: TRBJ1-6
D gene: NA
V gene: TRBV6-5

CDR3 protein: CASSMRVGNSPLHF
CDR3 DNA: TGTGCCAGTAGTATGCGGGTAGGGAATTCACCCCTCCACTTT
clone size: NA
J gene: TRBJ1-6
D gene: NA
V gene: TRBV19

CDR3 protein: CAWSEPGQGFKQYF
CDR3 DNA: TGTGCCTGGAGCGAACCGGGACAAGGTTTTAAGCAGTACTTC
clone size: NA
J gene: TRBJ2-7
D gene: NA
V gene: TRBV30

CDR3 protein: CASSVAAGQPSGNTIYF
CDR3 DNA: TGTGCCAGCAGCGTAGCTGCGGGACAGCCCTCTGGAAACACCATATATTTT
clone size: NA
J gene: TRBJ1-3
D gene: TRBD1
V gene: TRBV9

CDR3 protein: CASSPSGGAVFMETQYF
CDR3 DNA: TGCGCCAGCAGCCCGAGCGGGGGGGCTGTGTTTATGGAGACCCAGTACTTC
clone size: NA
J gene: TRBJ2-5
D gene: TRBD2
V gene: TRBV4-1

CDR3 protein: CASSLAWTSREQYF
CDR3 DNA: TGCGCCAGCAGCTTGGCCTGGACTAGTCGCGAGCAGTACTTC
clone size: NA
J gene: TRBJ2-7
D gene: TRBD2
V gene: TRBV5-1

CDR3 protein: CASSLSRYNEQFF
CDR3 DNA: TGTGCCAGCAGCTTATCCAGGTACAATGAGCAGTTCTTC
clone size: NA
J gene: TRBJ2-1
D gene: NA
V gene: TRBV7-2

CDR3 protein: CASSLVRVANYGYTF
CDR3 DNA: TGTGCCAGCAGCTTGGTGAGGGTAGCTAACTATGGCTACACCTTC
clone size: NA
J gene: TRBJ1-2
D gene: NA
V gene: TRBV5-4

CDR3 protein: CSASRNEQFF
CDR3 DNA: TGCAGTGCTAGCCGGAATGAGCAGTTCTTC
clone size: NA
J gene: TRBJ2-1
D gene: NA
V gene: TRBV20-1

CDR3 protein: CASSFLSEQFF
CDR3 DNA: TGTGCCAGCAGTTTCCTCTCCGAGCAGTTCTTC
clone size: NA
J gene: TRBJ2-1
D gene: NA
V gene: TRBV6-5

CDR3 protein: CASSTGLAGNEQYF
CDR3 DNA: TGTGCCAGCAGCACGGGACTAGCGGGGAACGAGCAGTACTTC
clone size: NA
J gene: TRBJ2-7
D gene: TRBD2
V gene: TRBV7-2

CDR3 protein: CASSQDAGWDYGYTF
CDR3 DNA: TGTGCCAGCAGCCAAGACGCAGGCTGGGACTATGGCTACACCTTC
clone size: NA
J gene: TRBJ1-2
D gene: NA
V gene: TRBV3-1/TRBV3-2

CDR3 protein: CASAPTLGNQPQHF
CDR3 DNA: TGTGCCAGTGCCCCCACATTGGGCAATCAGCCCCAGCATTTT
clone size: NA
J gene: TRBJ1-5
D gene: NA
V gene: TRBV6-5

CDR3 protein: CASSSRLGGGNEQFF
CDR3 DNA: TGTGCCAGCAGCTCCCGACTGGGGGGGGGCAATGAGCAGTTCTTC
clone size: NA
J gene: TRBJ2-1
D gene: TRBD2
V gene: TRBV11-3

CDR3 protein: CASSQRQGALETQYF
CDR3 DNA: TGTGCCAGCAGCCAAAGACAGGGGGCTCTAGAGACCCAGTACTTC
clone size: NA
J gene: TRBJ2-5
D gene: TRBD1
V gene: TRBV7-2

CDR3 protein: CASGPGLAGVTDTQYF
CDR3 DNA: TGTGCCAGCGGGCCGGGACTAGCGGGGGTGACAGATACGCAGTATTTT
clone size: once
J gene: TRBJ2-3
D gene: TRBD2
V gene: TRBV7-9

CDR3 protein: CASSRRTGGGGYGYTF
CDR3 DNA: TGTGCCAGCAGCCGACGGACAGGGGGCGGAGGCTATGGCTACACCTTC
clone size: NA
J gene: TRBJ1-2
D gene: TRBD1
V gene: TRBV14

CDR3 protein: CASSFGERRTYNEQFF
CDR3 DNA: TGTGCCAGCAGCTTTGGAGAGAGGCGGACCTACAATGAGCAGTTCTTC
clone size: NA
J gene: TRBJ2-1
D gene: NA
V gene: TRBV7-2

CDR3 protein: CASSDYWAHF
CDR3 DNA: TGTGCCAGCAGTGATTACTGGGCACATTTT
clone size: NA
J gene: TRBJ1-5
D gene: NA
V gene: TRBV6-1

CDR3 protein: CASSSWPRTEAYNEQFF
CDR3 DNA: TGTGCCAGCAGCTCCTGGCCCAGGACAGAAGCCTACAATGAGCAGTTCTTC
clone size: NA
J gene: TRBJ2-1
D gene: NA
V gene: TRBV5-5